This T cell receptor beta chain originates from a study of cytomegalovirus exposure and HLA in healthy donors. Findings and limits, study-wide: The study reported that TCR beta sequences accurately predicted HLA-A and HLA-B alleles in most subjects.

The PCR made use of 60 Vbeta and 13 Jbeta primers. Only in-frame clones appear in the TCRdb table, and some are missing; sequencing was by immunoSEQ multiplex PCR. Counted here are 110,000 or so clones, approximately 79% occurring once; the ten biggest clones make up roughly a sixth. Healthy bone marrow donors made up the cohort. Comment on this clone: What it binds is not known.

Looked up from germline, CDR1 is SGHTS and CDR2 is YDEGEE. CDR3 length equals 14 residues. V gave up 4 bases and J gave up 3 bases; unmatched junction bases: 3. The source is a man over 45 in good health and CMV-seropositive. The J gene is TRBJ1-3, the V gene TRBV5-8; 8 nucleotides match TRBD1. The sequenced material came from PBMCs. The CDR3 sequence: CASSLDRGGNTIYF. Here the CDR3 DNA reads TGTGCCAGCAGCCTTGACAGGGGTGGAAACACCATATATTTT.